Listed below are T cell receptor beta chains from one sample, sequenced in a study of OX40 agonist ivuxolimab in advanced cancers. Data came from immunoSEQ multiplex PCR; TCRdb stores just in-frame clones and leaves some out. In the table there are approximately 61,000 clones, 91% of which are singletons. The sequences come from CD4+ or CD8+ T cells sorted from blood, collected in a trial of the OX40 agonist ivuxolimab. The receptor set was obtained from an adult with an advanced solid tumor such as melanoma, head and neck, liver or kidney cancer. The CDR3 runs from the conserved cysteine through the conserved F or W. Fields, in order: J gene, clone size, D gene, V gene, CDR3 DNA, CDR3 protein. D genes are given only for firm matches. The listing skips clone size in some rows; elsewhere it reads once, few, many or a size class.

>TRBJ1-1|NA|TRBD1|TRBV6-1
TGTGCCAGCATCCCGACAGGGGTGTTTACTGAAGCTTTCTTT
CASIPTGVFTEAFF
>TRBJ2-7|NA|TRBD2|TRBV5-4
TGTGCCAGCAGCGCCGGACTAGCGGGAGGAATCCGGGAGCAGTACTTC
CASSAGLAGGIREQYF
>TRBJ2-7|NA|TRBD2|TRBV7-7
TGTGCTAGCAGCCCCCCCTGGGGGGGTACGGGGCAGTACTTC
CASSPPWGGTGQYF
>TRBJ2-1|NA|NA|TRBV6-5
TGTGCCAGCAGCTGGCGGGGGCCCACCTACAATGAGCAGTTCTTC
CASSWRGPTYNEQFF
>TRBJ2-7|NA|NA|TRBV11-2
TGTGCCAGCAGCTTAGATCGGGCAGGGGTGGACGAGCAGTACTTC
CASSLDRAGVDEQYF
>TRBJ1-1|once|NA|TRBV11-2
TGTGCCAGCAGCTTAGATTGGGATTCTGAAGCTTTCTTT
CASSLDWDSEAFF
>TRBJ1-4|few|NA|TRBV19
TGTGCCACCTACTCGACGGGGGATGAAAAACTGTTTTTT
CATYSTGDEKLFF
>TRBJ1-2|NA|NA|TRBV6-5
TGTGCCAGCAGCCGATTACGTGGGGGGGACTATGGCTACACCTTC
CASSRLRGGDYGYTF
>TRBJ2-3|NA|TRBD1|TRBV28
TGTGCCAGCAGTTCGGACCTTCGACAGGGTACCGATACGCAGTATTTT
CASSSDLRQGTDTQYF
>TRBJ2-2|NA|NA|TRBV6-1
TGTGCCAGCAGTGAACCCTTTACCGGGGAGCTGTTTTTT
CASSEPFTGELFF
>TRBJ2-1|NA|NA|TRBV28
TGTGCCAGCAGTTTCCGAGAAAATGAGCAGTTCTTC
CASSFRENEQFF
>TRBJ2-5|NA|NA|TRBV5-6
TGTGCCAGCAGCCCGCGGACCCCCAACGTTATGGCCCAGTACTTC
CASSPRTPNVMAQYF
>TRBJ1-3|NA|NA|TRBV28
TGTGCCAGCAGTTTTGGGTACACGCTCTCTGGAAACACCATATATTTT
CASSFGYTLSGNTIYF
>TRBJ1-1|NA|NA|TRBV30
TGTGCCTGGAGTGTATGGCAGAACACTGAAGCTTTCTTT
CAWSVWQNTEAFF
>TRBJ1-1|NA|NA|TRBV7-3
TGTGCCAGCAGCTTATCAGAGGGAACTGAAGCTTTCTTT
CASSLSEGTEAFF
>TRBJ2-5|NA|NA|TRBV7-6
TGTGCCAGCAGCTTAGGTAGCCTTCAAGAGACCCAGTACTTC
CASSLGSLQETQYF
>TRBJ1-3|NA|NA|TRBV6-5
TGTGCCAGCAGTGTTGGGACGGTCTCTGGAAACACCATATATTTT
CASSVGTVSGNTIYF
>TRBJ1-3|NA|NA|TRBV4-2
TGTGCCAGCAGCCAAGATTGGGCACTGGCTGGAAACACCATATATTTT
CASSQDWALAGNTIYF
>TRBJ2-5|NA|NA|TRBV25-1
TGTGCCAGCAGTGAATATAAGGATACCCAAGAGACCCAGTACTTC
CASSEYKDTQETQYF
>TRBJ2-7|NA|NA|TRBV18
TGTGCCAGCTCACCACCGACTCAGAGCACCTACGAGCAGTACTTC
CASSPPTQSTYEQYF
>TRBJ2-7|NA|TRBD2|TRBV10-3
TGTGCCATCAGTGACCCCGGACTAGCGGGAGGGTCTAGCTCCTACGAGCAGTACTTC
CAISDPGLAGGSSSYEQYF
>TRBJ2-3|NA|TRBD2|TRBV4-3
TGCGCCAGCAGCCAAGATCTAGCGGGGTACGCAGATACGCAGTATTTT
CASSQDLAGYADTQYF
>TRBJ2-2|NA|NA|TRBV5-1
TGCGCCAGCAGCCCCGAGACAATGAACACCGGGGAGCTGTTTTTT
CASSPETMNTGELFF
>TRBJ1-1|NA|NA|TRBV6-1
TGTGCCAGCAGTGGAATGCGGGACACTGAAGCTTTCTTT
CASSGMRDTEAFF
>TRBJ2-7|NA|NA|TRBV14
TGTGCCAGCAGCCAGGTACACGGGCTCGAGCAGTACTTC
CASSQVHGLEQYF
>TRBJ1-3|NA|TRBD1|TRBV2
TGTGCCAGCAGCGAAGTGCGGACAGGGGGCACCATATATTTT
CASSEVRTGGTIYF
>TRBJ2-5|NA|TRBD1|TRBV10-3
TGTGCCATCAGCTTCACAGGGGGCGGAGGTGTCGAGACCCAGTACTTC
CAISFTGGGGVETQYF
>TRBJ1-5|NA|TRBD1|TRBV5-6
TGTGCCAGCAGCCAAGGGACAGGGTTTTCGCGGCAGCCCCAGCATTTT
CASSQGTGFSRQPQHF
>TRBJ2-2|few|TRBD2|TRBV2
TGTGCCAGCAGTGAAGGCCTAGCGGCACGGGGGGAGCTGTTTTTT
CASSEGLAARGELFF
>TRBJ2-6|NA|TRBD1|TRBV28
TGTGCCAGCAGATCACAGGGGGCTGGGGCCAACGTCCTGACTTTC
CASRSQGAGANVLTF
>TRBJ1-1|NA|NA|TRBV30
TGTGCCTGGAGTCGGCGTACAGGGTGGGGGATGAACACTGAAGCTTTCTTT
CAWSRRTGWGMNTEAFF
>TRBJ1-4|once|TRBD1|TRBV2
TGTGCCAGCAGTTACAACAGGGGGAGGAATGAAAAACTGTTTTTT
CASSYNRGRNEKLFF
>TRBJ1-2|NA|TRBD1|TRBV7-2
TGTGCCAGCAGCTTCCCGATGCAGACAGGGATGGAGTTTAGCTATGGCTACACCTTC
CASSFPMQTGMEFSYGYTF
>TRBJ1-3|NA|TRBD1|TRBV27
TGTGCCAGCAGTCCTGGGGACAGGGCATTCGGAAACACCATATATTTT
CASSPGDRAFGNTIYF
>TRBJ1-6|NA|NA|TRBV11-2
TGTGCCAGCAGCCCCCAGGAGGTCAGGGATTCACCCCTCCACTTT
CASSPQEVRDSPLHF
>TRBJ2-5|NA|NA|TRBV29-1
TGCAGCGTTGAAGAGCTCAGCCGCCAGACCCAGTACTTC
CSVEELSRQTQYF
>TRBJ2-7|NA|TRBD2|TRBV14
TGTGCCAGCAGCCGTGCGGGGGGCTACGAGCAGTACTTC
CASSRAGGYEQYF
>TRBJ2-7|NA|TRBD2|TRBV28
TGTGCCAGCAGAGAAAGCGGGAGGAGCTCCTACGAGCAGTACTTC
CASRESGRSSYEQYF
>TRBJ2-1|NA|NA|TRBV19
TGTGCCAGTAAAGGGGACTCTTCCATCTACAATGAGCAGTTCTTC
CASKGDSSIYNEQFF
>TRBJ1-2|NA|NA|TRBV7-3
TGTGCCAGCAGCTTTAGCAGACTCCCGAGTAACTATGGCTACACCTTC
CASSFSRLPSNYGYTF
>TRBJ2-2|NA|NA|TRBV2
TGTGCCAGCACGGCAATGAACACCGGGGAGCTGTTTTTT
CASTAMNTGELFF
>TRBJ2-7|NA|NA|TRBV11-2
TGTGCCAGCAGCTTTCAGAGGCGCTACGAGCAGTACTTC
CASSFQRRYEQYF
>TRBJ1-1|NA|NA|TRBV7-9
TGTGCCAGCAGCTTCGGGACACTTAACACTGAAGCTTTCTTT
CASSFGTLNTEAFF
>TRBJ2-5|NA|NA|TRBV19
TGTGCCAGTGGGGAATGGGGAGGAGAGACCCAGTACTTC
CASGEWGGETQYF
>TRBJ2-2|NA|NA|TRBV9
TGTGCCAGCAGCGCATTGCAGGGCTTGGACACCGGGGAGCTGTTTTTT
CASSALQGLDTGELFF
>TRBJ2-3|NA|TRBD2|TRBV11-3
TGTGCCAGCAGCTTTGGGACTAGCGCGGATACGCAGTATTTT
CASSFGTSADTQYF
>TRBJ2-7|NA|NA|TRBV27
TGTGCCAGCAGTTCATACCCCGGCTACGAGCAGTACTTC
CASSSYPGYEQYF
>TRBJ2-2|NA|TRBD2|TRBV5-1
TGCGCCAGCAGCTTGCTCCCTAGCGGGTCGAACACCGGGGAGCTGTTTTTT
CASSLLPSGSNTGELFF
>TRBJ2-5|NA|TRBD1|TRBV18
TGTGCCAGCTCACCGCCGACAGGGTACCAAGAGACCCAGTACTTC
CASSPPTGYQETQYF
>TRBJ2-5|NA|NA|TRBV30
TGTGCCTGGAATCCGGATCGGTGGGAGACCCAGTACTTC
CAWNPDRWETQYF
>TRBJ2-2|NA|TRBD2|TRBV5-4
TGTGCCAGCAGCTTGGCGGGAGGCGGGGAGCTGTTTTTT
CASSLAGGGELFF
>TRBJ2-1|NA|TRBD2|TRBV7-2
TGTGCCAGCAGCTTAGCCACTAGCGGGGGGTGGAATGAGCAGTTCTTC
CASSLATSGGWNEQFF
>TRBJ2-2|NA|TRBD2|TRBV10-2
TGCGCCAGCAGTGAGTCGATGGGACTAGCAGACACCGGGGAGCTGTTTTTT
CASSESMGLADTGELFF
>TRBJ2-7|NA|NA|TRBV7-3
TGTGCCAGCAGCTTAGGGGTGGGAGAGTCCTACGAGCAGTACTTC
CASSLGVGESYEQYF
>TRBJ1-5|once|NA|TRBV4-2
TGTGCCAGCAGCCGTGATAGCAATCAGCCCCAGCATTTT
CASSRDSNQPQHF
>TRBJ2-3|NA|NA|TRBV28
TGTGCCAGCAGTCCCGCCACAGATACGCAGTATTTT
CASSPATDTQYF
>TRBJ2-1|once|TRBD2|TRBV29-1
TGCAGCGCCGGACTAGCGTATTACAATGAGCAGTTCTTC
CSAGLAYYNEQFF
>TRBJ1-5|NA|TRBD1|TRBV30
TGTGCCTGGAGTGTGGGACAGGGCCCTCAGCCCCAGCATTTT
CAWSVGQGPQPQHF
>TRBJ1-1|NA|TRBD1|TRBV6-5
TGTGCCAGCAGGAGAGGGGTACAGGGGGCCACTGAAGCTTTCTTT
CASRRGVQGATEAFF